The T cell receptor (beta chain) under discussion was sequenced for a study of T cells in Graves' hyperthyroidism and ophthalmopathy. Study-level points and caveats: Before onset, ophthalmopathy was predicted by the model a median approximately 6.5 months earlier.

Regions amplified from RNA transcripts were the TCR beta CDR3 regions. HTBI primers drove first-round RT-PCR of the TCR CDR3. TCRdb reprocessed the multiplex PCR reads with MiXCR, giving one entry per CDR3 protein. The table has some 500,000 distinct CDR3 sequences, approximately 14% seen once. Hyperthyroidism of Graves' type that showed no ophthalmopathy progression within 18 months was stable. Patients were excluded because of uncontrolled infection, other autoimmune disease, pregnancy or lactation. Together with thyroid ultrasound, orbital computed tomography, serum thyroxine and TRAb, clinical symptoms were used for diagnoses. This clonotype was counted many times. Antigen: not known. The CDR3 extends over 16 amino acids. Germline values: CDR1 KGHDR, CDR2 SFDVKD. The V gene lost 0 bases and the J gene lost 0 bases, with 8 bases spanning the gap.

The chain uses TRBV24-1 and TRBJ2-1; D is uncertain. The sequence was obtained from a woman younger than 30 with Graves' hyperthyroidism. The sequenced material came from blood. The CDR3 reads CATSDLTQSSYNEQFF. The CDR3 coding sequence is TGTGCCACCAGTGATTTGACTCAAAGCTCCTACAATGAGCAGTTCTTC.